Listed below are T cell receptor beta chains from one sample, sequenced in a study of regulatory T cells in long-lasting Graves disease. One entry per CDR3 protein, called by TCRdb with MiXCR from the multiplex PCR reads. The data contain about 620,000 distinct CDR3 sequences, roughly 16% of them seen just once; the ten biggest clones take up more than 15%. This sample also appeared in a second study, on T cells in Graves' hyperthyroidism and ophthalmopathy.

The sample consisted of peripheral blood mononuclear cells (PBMCs), taken at new diagnosis, from a patient treated with antithyroid drugs. The source of these receptors is a woman aged 25 to 39 with Graves disease. Both conserved end residues are part of each CDR3. D genes are given only for firm matches. Clone size, where shown, is once, few, many, or a class for clones that have expanded.

J gene	D gene	V gene	clone size	CDR3 protein	CDR3 DNA
TRBJ1-1	NA	TRBV5-1	many	CASSPKTGGNTEAFF	TGCGCCAGCAGCCCGAAGACAGGCGGGAACACTGAAGCTTTCTTT
TRBJ2-5	NA	TRBV10-1	many	CASSESTPRGETQYF	TGCGCCAGCAGTGAGTCGACACCGAGGGGAGAGACCCAGTACTTC
TRBJ1-1	NA	TRBV6-1	NA	CASRDGGGRISEAFF	TGTGCCAGCAGGGACGGTGGGGGGCGCATCTCTGAAGCTTTCTTT
TRBJ1-2	NA	TRBV20-1	many	CSASPGPSYGYTF	TGCAGTGCTTCACCAGGGCCATCCTATGGCTACACCTTC
TRBJ2-5	NA	TRBV15	NA	CATSREGGGFVSF	TGTGCCACCAGCAGAGAAGGCGGTGGTTTCGTCTCTTTC
TRBJ2-1	NA	TRBV7-9	many	CASTGREQFF	TGTGCCAGCACGGGCAGGGAGCAGTTCTTC
TRBJ1-2	TRBD1	TRBV5-1	many	CASSLQGDYGYTF	TGCGCCAGCAGCTTGCAGGGGGACTATGGCTACACCTTC
TRBJ2-7	TRBD2	TRBV7-2	many	CASSPEPGLGNLEQYF	TGTGCCAGCAGCCCAGAACCGGGACTAGGCAACTTGGAGCAGTACTTC
TRBJ1-1	NA	TRBV5-8	few	CASSLQLQSNTEAFF	TGTGCCAGCAGCTTACAGCTTCAATCGAACACTGAAGCTTTCTTT
TRBJ2-1	NA	TRBV28	many	CASSPRVGNEQFF	TGTGCCAGCAGCCCCAGGGTCGGCAATGAGCAGTTCTTC
TRBJ2-5	TRBD1	TRBV27	many	CASSGPGQQETQYF	TGTGCCAGCAGCGGACCGGGACAGCAAGAGACCCAGTACTTC
TRBJ2-1	NA	TRBV20-1	few	CSARFYNEQFF	TGCAGTGCCCGCTTCTACAATGAGCAGTTCTTC
TRBJ1-5	NA	TRBV20-1	many	CSAGKGLLNQPQHF	TGCAGTGCTGGGAAAGGACTGCTGAATCAGCCCCAGCATTTT
TRBJ1-5	NA	TRBV7-8	NA	CASSLSGTGNQPRHF	TGTGCCAGCAGCTTATCCGGGACGGGAAATCAGCCCCGGCATTTT
TRBJ1-5	TRBD1	TRBV15	few	CATSREGRGKGNQPQHF	TGTGCCACCAGCAGAGAAGGCAGGGGGAAGGGCAATCAGCCCCAGCATTTT
TRBJ2-1	NA	TRBV3-1	many	CASSLSQRTASYNEQFF	TGTGCCAGCAGTCTTTCACAGCGGACTGCATCCTACAATGAGCAGTTCTTC
TRBJ1-1	NA	TRBV7-2	many	CASSLNSGRLAFF	TGTGCCAGCAGCCTCAATTCTGGCAGGCTAGCTTTCTTT
TRBJ2-5	NA	TRBV6-1	NA	CASKKRGEGKETQYF	TGTGCCAGCAAAAAAAGGGGGGAGGGGAAAGAGACCCAGTACTTC
TRBJ1-2	TRBD1	TRBV19	few	CASSMDRGYGYTF	TGTGCCAGTAGCATGGACAGGGGATACGGCTACACCTTC
TRBJ2-7	NA	TRBV11-2	few	CASSAWRYEQYF	TGTGCCAGCAGCGCCTGGAGGTACGAGCAGTACTTC
TRBJ2-3	TRBD2	TRBV24-1	NA	CATSEPKSSGRAITDTQYF	TGTGCCACCAGTGAGCCCAAATCTAGCGGGAGGGCCATCACAGATACGCAGTATTTT